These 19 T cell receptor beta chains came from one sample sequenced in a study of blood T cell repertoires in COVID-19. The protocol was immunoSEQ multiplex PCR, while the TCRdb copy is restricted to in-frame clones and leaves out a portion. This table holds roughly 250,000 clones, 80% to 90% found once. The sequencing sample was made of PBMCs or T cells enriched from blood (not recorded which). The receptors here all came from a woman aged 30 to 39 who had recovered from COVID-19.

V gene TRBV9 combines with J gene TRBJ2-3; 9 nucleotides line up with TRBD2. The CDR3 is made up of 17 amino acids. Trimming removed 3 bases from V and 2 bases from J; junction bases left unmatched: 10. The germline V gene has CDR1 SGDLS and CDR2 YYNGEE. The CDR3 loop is CASSADSSGLATDTQYF. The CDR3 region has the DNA TGTGCCAGCAGCGCCGATAGTTCGGGACTAGCCACAGATACGCAGTATTTT.

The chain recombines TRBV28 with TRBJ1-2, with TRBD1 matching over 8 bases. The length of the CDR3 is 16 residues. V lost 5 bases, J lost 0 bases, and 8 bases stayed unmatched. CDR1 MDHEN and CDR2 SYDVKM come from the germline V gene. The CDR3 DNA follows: TGTGCCAGCAGTATATCAGGGGGCGAAGCTAACTATGGCTACACCTTC. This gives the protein CASSISGGEANYGYTF.

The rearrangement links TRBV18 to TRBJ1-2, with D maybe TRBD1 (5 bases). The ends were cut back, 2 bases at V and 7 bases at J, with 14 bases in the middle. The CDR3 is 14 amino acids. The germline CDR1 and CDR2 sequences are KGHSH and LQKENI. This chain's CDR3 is CASSPTEQAGGYTF. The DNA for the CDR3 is TGTGCCAGCTCACCAACTGAACAGGCAGGTGGCTACACCTTC.

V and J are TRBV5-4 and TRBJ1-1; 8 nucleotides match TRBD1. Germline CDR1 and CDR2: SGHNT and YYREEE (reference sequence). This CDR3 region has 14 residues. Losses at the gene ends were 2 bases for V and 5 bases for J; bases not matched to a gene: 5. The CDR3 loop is CASSFQGAGTEAFF. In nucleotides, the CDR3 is TGTGCCAGCAGCTTTCAGGGGGCCGGGACTGAAGCTTTCTTT.

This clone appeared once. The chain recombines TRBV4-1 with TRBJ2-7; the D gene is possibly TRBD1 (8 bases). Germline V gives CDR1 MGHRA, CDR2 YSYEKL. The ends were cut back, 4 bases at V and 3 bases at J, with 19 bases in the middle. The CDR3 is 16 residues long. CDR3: CASSPQWTGTIYEQYF. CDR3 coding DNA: TGCGCCAGCAGCCCCCAATGGACAGGGACTATCTACGAGCAGTACTTC.

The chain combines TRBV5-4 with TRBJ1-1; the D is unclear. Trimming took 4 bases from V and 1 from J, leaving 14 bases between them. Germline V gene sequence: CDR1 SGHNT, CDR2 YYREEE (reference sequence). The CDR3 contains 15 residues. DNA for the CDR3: TGTGCCAGCAGCCTCCCCTTTAGTAAGAACACTGAAGCTTTCTTT. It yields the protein CASSLPFSKNTEAFF.

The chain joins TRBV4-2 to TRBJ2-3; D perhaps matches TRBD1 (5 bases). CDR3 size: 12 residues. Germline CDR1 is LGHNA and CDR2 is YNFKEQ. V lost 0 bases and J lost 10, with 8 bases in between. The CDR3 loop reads CASSQESRAQYF. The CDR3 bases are TGTGCCAGCAGCCAAGAATCCAGGGCGCAGTATTTT.

Written as DNA, the CDR3 is TGTGCCAGTAGCGGGACTAGCGGTTACAATGAGCAGTTCTTC. It is translated as CASSGTSGYNEQFF. This rearrangement joins TRBV19 to TRBJ2-1, with TRBD2 matching over 11 bases. The ends lost 6 bases at V and 4 bases at J; junction bases unmatched: 2. The CDR3 is made up of 14 amino acids. Germline V CDR1 and CDR2: LNHDA, SQIVND (reference sequence).

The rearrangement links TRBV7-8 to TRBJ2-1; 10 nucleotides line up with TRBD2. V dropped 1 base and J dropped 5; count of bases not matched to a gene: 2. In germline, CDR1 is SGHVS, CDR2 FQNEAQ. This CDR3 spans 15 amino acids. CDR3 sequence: CASSLGLAGDNEQFF. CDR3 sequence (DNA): TGTGCCAGCAGCTTAGGGCTAGCGGGGGACAATGAGCAGTTCTTC.

As DNA, the CDR3 is TGTGCCAGCAGTGAACGAGGGGACAGGACCAACTATGGCTACACCTTC. Translation gives CASSERGDRTNYGYTF. This chain connects TRBV2 to TRBJ1-2; 8 positions match TRBD1. Losses at the gene ends were 2 bases for V and 2 bases for J; bases not matched to a gene: 7. The germline CDR1 and CDR2 sequences are SNHLY and FYNNEI. This CDR3 contains 16 residues.

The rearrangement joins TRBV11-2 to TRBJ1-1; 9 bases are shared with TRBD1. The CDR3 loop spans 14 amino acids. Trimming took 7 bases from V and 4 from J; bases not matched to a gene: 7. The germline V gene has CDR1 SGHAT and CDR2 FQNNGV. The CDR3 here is CASIIQGAGTEAFF. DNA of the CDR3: TGTGCCAGCATTATACAGGGGGCCGGCACTGAAGCTTTCTTT. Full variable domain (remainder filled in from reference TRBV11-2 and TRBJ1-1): EAGVAQSPRYKIIEKRQSVAFWCNPISGHATLYWYQQILGQGPKLLIQFQNNGVVDDSQLPKDRFSAERLKGVDSTLKIQPAKLEDSAVYLCASIIQGAGTEAFFGQGTRLTVV.

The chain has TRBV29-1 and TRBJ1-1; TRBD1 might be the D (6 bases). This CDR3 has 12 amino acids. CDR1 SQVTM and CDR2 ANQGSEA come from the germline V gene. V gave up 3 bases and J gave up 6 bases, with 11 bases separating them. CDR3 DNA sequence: TGCAGCGTTGAGCAGGGGACGGCTGAAGCTTTCTTT. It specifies CSVEQGTAEAFF. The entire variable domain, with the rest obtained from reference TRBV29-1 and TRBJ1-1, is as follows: SAVISQKPSRDICQRGTSLTIQCQVDSQVTMMFWYRQQPGQSLTLIATANQGSEATYESGFVIDKFPISRPNLTFSTLTVSNMSPEDSSIYLCSVEQGTAEAFFGQGTRLTVV.

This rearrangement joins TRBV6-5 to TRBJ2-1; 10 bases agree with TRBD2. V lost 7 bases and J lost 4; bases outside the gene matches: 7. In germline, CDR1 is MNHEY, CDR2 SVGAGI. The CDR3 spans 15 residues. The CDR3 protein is CASNAGTSAYNEQFF. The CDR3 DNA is TGTGCCAGCAACGCCGGGACTAGCGCTTACAATGAGCAGTTCTTC.

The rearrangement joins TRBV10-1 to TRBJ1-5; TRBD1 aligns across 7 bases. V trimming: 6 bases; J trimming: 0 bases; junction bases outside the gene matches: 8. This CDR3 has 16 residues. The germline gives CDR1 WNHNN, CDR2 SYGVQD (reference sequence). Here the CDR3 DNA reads TGCGCCAGCAGACCAGACAGGGTATATAGCAATCAGCCCCAGCATTTT. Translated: CASRPDRVYSNQPQHF.

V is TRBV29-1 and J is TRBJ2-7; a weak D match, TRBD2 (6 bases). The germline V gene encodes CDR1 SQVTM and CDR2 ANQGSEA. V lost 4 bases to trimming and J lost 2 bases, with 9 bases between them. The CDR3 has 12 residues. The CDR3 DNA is TGCAGCGTTGGCGGGGACCCCTACGAGCAGTACTTC. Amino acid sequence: CSVGGDPYEQYF.

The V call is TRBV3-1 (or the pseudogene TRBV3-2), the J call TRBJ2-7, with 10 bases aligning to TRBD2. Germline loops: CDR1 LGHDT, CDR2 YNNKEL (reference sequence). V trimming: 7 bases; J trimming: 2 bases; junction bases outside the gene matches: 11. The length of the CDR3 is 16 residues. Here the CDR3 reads CASTSGTSANTYEQYF. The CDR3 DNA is TGTGCCAGCACCTCCGGGACTAGCGCAAACACCTACGAGCAGTACTTC.

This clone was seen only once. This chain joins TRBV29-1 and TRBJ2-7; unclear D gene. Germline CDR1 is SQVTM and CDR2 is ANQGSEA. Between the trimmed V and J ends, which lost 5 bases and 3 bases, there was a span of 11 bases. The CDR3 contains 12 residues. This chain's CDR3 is CSVIPDNYEQYF. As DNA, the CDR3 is TGCAGCGTTATACCAGACAACTACGAGCAGTACTTC.

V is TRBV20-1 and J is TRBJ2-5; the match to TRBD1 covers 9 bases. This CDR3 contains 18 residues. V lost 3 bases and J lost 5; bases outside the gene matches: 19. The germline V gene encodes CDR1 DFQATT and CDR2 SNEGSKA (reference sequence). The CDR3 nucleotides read TGCAGTGCTAGTGGCACGGACCGCACAGGGGGCCGTTGGGAGACCCAGTACTTC. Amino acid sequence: CSASGTDRTGGRWETQYF.

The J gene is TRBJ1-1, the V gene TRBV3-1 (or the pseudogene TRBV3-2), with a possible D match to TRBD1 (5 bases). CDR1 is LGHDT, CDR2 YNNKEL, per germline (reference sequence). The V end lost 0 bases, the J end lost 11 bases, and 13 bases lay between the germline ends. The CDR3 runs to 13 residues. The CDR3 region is CASSQDSSGIAFF. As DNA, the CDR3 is TGTGCCAGCAGCCAAGATAGTTCAGGGATTGCTTTCTTT.